This entry describes one TCR beta chain. The target of this receptor is not known. No much larger clonotype is one base removed from it; base qualities were not supplied. The CDR3 regions of human TCRbeta chains were analyzed by immunosequencing. The study's processing was this. TCRs in the repertoires were matched against a reference library of SARS-CoV-2-specific TCRs that had been generated with the MIRA antigen-specificity platform. Breadth was defined as the fraction of unique TCRs that were SARS-CoV-2-associated, and depth was defined as the fraction of total T cells that were SARS-CoV-2-associated. Using the MIRA data, each spike-specific TCR was assigned both to the spike region to which the TCR was reactive and to a CD4 or CD8 class. Log10-transformed breadth and depth values were compared by one-way ANOVA with Sidak's multiple comparisons tests. TCRdb obtained this table from immuneACCESS and retained in-frame rearrangements with V and J assigned. These tables miss some clones; where compared with another copy, unresolved V genes account for less than half of the shortfall, and the remainder is unexplained. That table is the source of V, J and clone size, and D and trimming were worked out from the DNA. Here the sample has approximately 150,000 clones; more than 85% occur a single time. The top ten constitute roughly 3.4% of the sample.

These data belong to a study of T cell responses to AZD1222 COVID-19 vaccine (TCRdb year 2021). Study-level background: A total of just over 230 trial participants underwent TCR sequencing, of whom about 200 had received two doses of AZD1222 and roughly 26 had received two doses of the MenACWY control vaccine. Trial participants were enrolled by age into 18-55, 56-69 and 70-plus year subgroups, with about 150, 28 and 57 TCR-sequenced participants respectively.

The sample's time point label, decoded: about 28 days (+/-7) after the second vaccine dose. AZD1222 recipients whose second dose came at about 4 weeks and those whose second dose came at about 12 weeks were combined into one group, since spike-specific TCR depth and breadth did not differ between the two schedules. Vaccinee samples came from UK trials COV001 and COV002, including a single-blind randomized controlled phase 2/3 trial of AZD1222 (ChAdOx1 nCoV-19) in healthy adults. Trial participant PBMC samples were collected at day 0 and day 28 after the second dose for TCRbeta chain sequencing. The full study reports these points: No day 14 peak-response samples were available, so repertoires were characterized only after the peak T cell response. After two AZD1222 doses, spike-specific TCR breadth and depth were significantly higher than at day 0 and than in MenACWY recipients. CD4 TCRs associated with the vaccine covered the entire spike protein, and the dominant responses were in regions 160-218 and 743-854. Most participants were white British and females outnumbered males, and the authors suggested that clonal diversity may have been underestimated. Epitopes outside the regions mutated in the B.1.351 and B.1.1.7 variants were reportedly recognized by nearly half of the unique spike-specific TCRs. In the small 56-69-year group, the increase in depth fell short of significance, most likely because of low power. Conclusions about previously exposed vaccinees are limited, since just six AZD1222 recipients were seropositive for SARS-CoV-2 at baseline.

This sample comprised peripheral blood, obtained 28 days after the second AZD1222 dose. This TCR was recovered from an adult who received the AZD1222 COVID-19 vaccine.

CDR3 protein: CASKGRTTAGNTIYF. The nucleotide sequence is given as TGTGCCAGCAAAGGAAGGACCACCGCTGGAAACACCATATATTTT. The sequence links TRBV7-9 to TRBJ1-3, with an unclear D gene assignment. The CDR3 starts with the cysteine, ends with the phenylalanine, and has 15 residues. Only the CDR3 portion is preserved as DNA: 45 bases, with reading frame beginning at the first base. The junction shows trimming of 7 bases on V and 2 bases on J, plus 15 bases between the germline ends. The germline V gene (reference sequence) gives CDR1 as SEHNR and CDR2 as FQNEAQ. The CDR3, completed at both ends by the reference TRBV7-9 and TRBJ1-3 genes, gives the full variable domain DTGVSQNPRHKITKRGQNVTFRCDPISEHNRLYWYRQTLGQGPEFLTYFQNEAQLEKSRLLSDRFSAERPKGSFSTLEIQRTEQGDSAMYLCASKGRTTAGNTIYFGEGSWLTVV.